Presented here are 9 T cell receptor beta chains from one specimen sequenced in a study of OX40 agonist ivuxolimab in advanced cancers. This table comes from immunoSEQ multiplex PCR, and its TCRdb copy is limited to in-frame clones, with some not included. There are tens of thousands of clones in the sample; about 80% occur only once, and 0.7% lies in the top ten. The sequenced sample was CD4+ or CD8+ T cells sorted from blood, obtained in a trial of the OX40 agonist ivuxolimab. All receptors derive from an adult with an advanced solid tumor such as melanoma, head and neck, liver or kidney cancer.

This CDR3 reads CASSSWDRVGGYTF. In DNA form, the CDR3 reads TGTGCCAGCAGTTCCTGGGACAGGGTAGGTGGCTACACCTTC. V and J are TRBV27 and TRBJ1-2; 9 positions agree with TRBD1. The V segment lost 4 bases and the J segment 7 bases; nucleotides outside the gene matches: 7. Germline CDR1 and CDR2: MNHEY and SMNVEV (reference sequence). The CDR3 extends over 14 amino acids.

The genes are TRBV6-5 and TRBJ1-2; 7 bases map to TRBD1. Trimming took 7 bases from V and 8 from J; bases not matched to a gene: 13. Germline V gene sequence: CDR1 MNHEY, CDR2 SVGAGI. CDR3 size: 14 residues. The CDR3 region has the DNA TGTGCCAGCATCGGAAGGGGGCACCTTTGGGGCTACACCTTC. Its translation is CASIGRGHLWGYTF.

This chain connects TRBV11-2 to TRBJ2-5, with 8 positions matching TRBD1. V dropped 6 bases and J dropped 5; count of bases not matched to a gene: 11. The CDR3 loop spans 15 amino acids. From germline, CDR1 is SGHAT and CDR2 FQNNGV. The chain's CDR3 is CASRKMTGVGETQYF. The DNA of the CDR3 is TGTGCCAGCAGGAAGATGACAGGGGTAGGGGAGACCCAGTACTTC.

In this sample, this clone turned up a few times. The V gene is TRBV19, the J gene TRBJ1-5; D is ambiguous. V gave up 3 bases and J gave up 7 bases, with 13 bases separating them. This CDR3 is 14 amino acids long. Germline assignment: CDR1 LNHDA and CDR2 SQIVND (reference sequence). The chain's CDR3 is CASSMGGNRQPQHF. CDR3 sequence (DNA): TGTGCCAGTAGTATGGGAGGCAATCGACAGCCCCAGCATTTT.

As regards this clone: A much bigger clone sits one base away, suggesting this may be a read error. Distinct nucleotide sequences in the sample also encode this CDR3. Written as DNA, the CDR3 is TGTGCCAGCAGCTTCCGGGGGGGCACAGATACGCAGTATTTT. It translates to CASSFRGGTDTQYF. The rearrangement joins TRBV5-4 to TRBJ2-3, with 7 nucleotides matching TRBD2. CDR3 size: 14 residues. Germline trimming cut 2 bases from V and 1 base from J; bases unmatched to any gene: 1. The V gene's germline CDR1 is SGHNT and CDR2 YYREEE (reference sequence).

The chain employs TRBV7-8 and TRBJ1-3; D gene ambiguous. CDR3 length: 15 amino acids. V dropped 1 base and J dropped 1 base, with 8 bases sitting between them. Per germline, CDR1 SGHVS and CDR2 FQNEAQ. The CDR3 DNA is TGTGCCAGCAGCTTAGTCCGAGGGTCTGGAAACACCATATATTTT. Its translation: CASSLVRGSGNTIYF. The full variable domain, in which reference TRBV7-8 and TRBJ1-3 provide the parts outside the CDR3, is GAGVSQSPRYKVAKRGQDVALRCDPISGHVSLFWYQQALGQGPEFLTYFQNEAQLDKSGLPSDRFFAERPEGSVSTLKIQRTQQEDSAVYLCASSLVRGSGNTIYFGEGSWLTVV.

This chain uses TRBV5-1 with TRBJ2-5, with D possibly TRBD2 on 6 matching bases. Trimming took 1 base from V and 2 from J, leaving 12 bases between them. Germline CDR1 SGHRS, CDR2 YFSETQ. This CDR3 contains 15 residues. DNA of the CDR3: TGCGCCAGCAGCTTGTTGCCCGGGACTCAAGAGACCCAGTACTTC. This sequence encodes CASSLLPGTQETQYF.

The V call is TRBV2, the J call TRBJ2-7; 9 bases fit TRBD1. Germline V gene sequence: CDR1 SNHLY, CDR2 FYNNEI. The CDR3 covers 16 residues. The V gene end was trimmed by 5 bases and the J gene end by 4 bases; junction bases not matched to a gene: 12. The CDR3 DNA follows: TGTGCCAGCAGTTACCAGTCGGGACAGGGTGGATACGAGCAGTACTTC. Translated, it gives CASSYQSGQGGYEQYF.

The chain couples TRBV6-9 to TRBJ1-5; D gene ambiguous. The ends were cut back, 5 bases at V and 5 bases at J, with 4 bases in the middle. CDR3 length: 11 amino acids. Germline V gene data show CDR1 as MNHGY and CDR2 as SVAAGI. The CDR3 loop is CASSPDQPQHF. The CDR3 DNA reads as TGTGCCAGCAGTCCGGATCAGCCCCAGCATTTT.